This passage covers 29 T cell receptor beta chains from one sample sequenced in a study of blood T cell repertoires in COVID-19. Sequenced by immunoSEQ multiplex PCR; TCRdb stores in-frame clones only, minus some. Of some 190,000 clones listed, about 88% are singletons. The sequenced material came from peripheral blood. These TCRs come from a man aged 30 to 45 with acute or convalescent COVID-19.

V gene TRBV6-5 combines with J gene TRBJ2-7; 10 bases line up with TRBD1. The CDR3 consists of 15 residues. With 6 bases clipped from V and 3 bases from J, the junction kept 8 bases outside the gene matches. Germline-derived CDR1 and CDR2 are MNHEY and SVGAGI. In DNA, the CDR3 is TGTGCCAGCAGATCGACCGGGACAGGGGACTACGAGCAGTACTTC. Encoded protein: CASRSTGTGDYEQYF.

The chain uses TRBV7-9 and TRBJ2-2, with 7 bases fitting TRBD1. CDR1 is SEHNR, CDR2 FQNEAQ, per germline (reference sequence). Trimming took 8 bases from V and 0 from J; bases not matched to a gene: 6. The CDR3 runs 15 residues. DNA for the CDR3: TGTGCCAGCTCATTGACAGGGTCGAACACCGGGGAGCTGTTTTTT. Encoded protein: CASSLTGSNTGELFF.

V is TRBV19 and J is TRBJ1-1; no reliable D call. Trimming took off 7 bases at V and 4 bases at J, with 16 bases between the two ends. Germline assignment: CDR1 LNHDA and CDR2 SQIVND (reference sequence). The CDR3 sequence is 14 residues long. The CDR3 spells CASNTIGGSTEAFF. The CDR3 DNA reads as TGTGCCAGTAATACGATTGGAGGTTCCACTGAAGCTTTCTTT.

This chain links TRBV7-2 with TRBJ1-5, with D unclear. There are 17 residues in the CDR3. The V end was cut by 0 bases, the J end by 0 bases, with 12 bases between. Germline loops: CDR1 SGHTA, CDR2 FQGNSA. The CDR3 DNA reads TGTGCCAGCAGCTTAGCTATATTCGGGTATAGCAATCAGCCCCAGCATTTT. Protein sequence: CASSLAIFGYSNQPQHF.

V and J are TRBV27 and TRBJ1-6; D is possibly TRBD1 (5 bases). There are 13 residues in the CDR3. Germline CDR1 is MNHEY and CDR2 is SMNVEV (reference sequence). Trimming stripped 6 bases from V and 8 bases from J, with 11 bases between. The CDR3 DNA follows: TGTGCCAGCAGCTACACCAGGGATTCACCCCTCCACTTT. This gives the protein CASSYTRDSPLHF.

V gene TRBV18 combines with J gene TRBJ2-3; weak D call: TRBD1 (6 bases). Germline CDR1 is KGHSH and CDR2 is LQKENI. The V end was cut by 6 bases, the J end by 0 bases, with 19 bases between. CDR3 size: 17 residues. The CDR3 loop is CASSHTTLTGSTDTQYF. Here the CDR3 DNA reads TGTGCCAGCTCCCACACCACCTTGACAGGCAGCACAGATACGCAGTATTTT. The whole variable domain, remainder taken from reference TRBV18 and TRBJ2-3, is NAGVMQNPRHLVRRRGQEARLRCSPMKGHSHVYWYRQLPEEGLKFMVYLQKENIIDESGMPKERFSAEFPKEGPSILRIQQVVRGDSAAYFCASSHTTLTGSTDTQYFGPGTRLTVL.

This chain uses TRBV7-9 with TRBJ1-2, with 8 bases that match TRBD1. The germline V gene has CDR1 SEHNR and CDR2 FQNEAQ (reference sequence). This CDR3 has 15 residues. The ends lost 4 bases at V and 4 bases at J; junction bases unmatched: 8. The CDR3 protein is CASSSRQGLGYGYTF. As DNA, the CDR3 is TGTGCCAGCAGCTCACGACAGGGGTTAGGCTATGGCTACACCTTC.

The chain is built from TRBV19 and TRBJ1-1; TRBD1 is a possible D gene (6 bases). The CDR3 covers 14 residues. V dropped 4 bases and J dropped 3 bases, with 12 bases sitting between them. Germline V gene sequence: CDR1 LNHDA, CDR2 SQIVND (reference sequence). As DNA, the CDR3 is TGTGCCAGTAGTAAGGGGGTAACCGACACTGAAGCTTTCTTT. Residues: CASSKGVTDTEAFF.

The gene calls are TRBV5-1 and TRBJ1-4; D remains unclear. The CDR3 covers 14 residues. Trimming pared 0 bases from V and 5 bases from J, leaving 8 bases between. Germline CDR1 is SGHRS and CDR2 is YFSETQ. The CDR3 loop reads CASSLGGLNEKLFF. The CDR3 nucleotides read TGCGCCAGCAGCTTGGGAGGGCTGAATGAAAAACTGTTTTTT.

DNA of the CDR3: TGTGCCAGCAGGGGGGGGTTGGATAATTCACCCCTCCACTTT. This encodes CASRGGLDNSPLHF. The V call is TRBV7-9, the J call TRBJ1-6; the D gene is possibly TRBD1 (5 bases). Germline CDR1 is SEHNR and CDR2 is FQNEAQ (reference sequence). The V end was cut by 6 bases, the J end by 5 bases, with 11 bases between. The CDR3 extends over 14 amino acids.

The chain employs TRBV10-1 and TRBJ1-1, with no clear D. The germline V and J ends were trimmed by 3 bases and 0 bases, with 11 bases remaining between them. This CDR3 contains 15 residues. In germline, CDR1 is WNHNN, CDR2 SYGVQD (reference sequence). The CDR3 sequence: CASSESAGLNTEAFF. CDR3 DNA: TGCGCCAGCAGTGAATCTGCAGGCCTGAACACTGAAGCTTTCTTT.

The chain couples TRBV5-1 to TRBJ1-5; perhaps TRBD1 as D (6 bases). The CDR3 extends over 15 amino acids. With 3 bases removed from V and 3 bases from J, the gap between germline ends came to 13 bases. Per germline, CDR1 SGHRS and CDR2 YFSETQ. CDR3 in DNA: TGCGCCAGCAGCTGGAACAGGGAATTCAATCAGCCCCAGCATTTT. Translation gives CASSWNREFNQPQHF.

V is TRBV19 and J is TRBJ1-2, with D perhaps TRBD1 (5 bases). The V gene's germline CDR1 is LNHDA and CDR2 SQIVND (reference sequence). The V end lost 4 bases, the J end lost 2 bases, and 14 bases lay between the germline ends. The CDR3 runs to 15 residues. CDR3 in amino acids: CASSTPSTGNYGYTF. Here the CDR3 DNA reads TGTGCCAGTAGTACACCCTCCACAGGAAACTATGGCTACACCTTC.

The V call is TRBV11-2, the J call TRBJ2-5; TRBD2 might be the D (6 bases). The CDR3 consists of 17 residues. Germline V gene data show CDR1 as SGHAT and CDR2 as FQNNGV. Trimming removed 2 bases at V and 0 bases at J, with 16 bases between. The CDR3 DNA sequence: TGTGCCAGCAGCTTATTGCTAGCGCCCAGGTACCAAGAGACCCAGTACTTC. Its protein product is CASSLLLAPRYQETQYF. Full variable domain (rest looked up from reference TRBV11-2 and TRBJ2-5): EAGVAQSPRYKIIEKRQSVAFWCNPISGHATLYWYQQILGQGPKLLIQFQNNGVVDDSQLPKDRFSAERLKGVDSTLKIQPAKLEDSAVYLCASSLLLAPRYQETQYFGPGTRLLVL.

This clone has only a few counts. This rearrangement joins TRBV27 to TRBJ1-1; TRBD1 might be the D (5 bases). V was pared by 9 bases and J by 6 bases, with 11 bases between. The CDR3 runs to 11 residues. Germline V gene data show CDR1 as MNHEY and CDR2 as SMNVEV (reference sequence). The CDR3 DNA is TGTGCCAGTTCGACAGAGGCTGAAGCTTTCTTT. It yields the protein CASSTEAEAFF.

The chain uses TRBV2 and TRBJ2-7, with D possibly being TRBD1 (6 bases). This CDR3 comprises 14 residues. CDR1 is SNHLY, CDR2 FYNNEI, per germline. V lost 8 bases to trimming and J lost 1 base, with 15 bases between them. CDR3 region: CASLDSIVSYEQYF. The CDR3 DNA reads TGTGCCAGCCTGGACAGTATAGTGTCCTACGAGCAGTACTTC.

The gene calls are TRBV7-9 and TRBJ2-2; 12 positions match TRBD2. V gave up 5 bases and J gave up 7 bases; unmatched junction bases: 11. The CDR3 extends over 17 amino acids. Germline CDR1 and CDR2: SEHNR and FQNEAQ (reference sequence). The CDR3 DNA reads as TGTGCCAGCAGCAAGACGACTAGCGGGGGTCTTAGCGGGGAGCTGTTTTTT. Translated: CASSKTTSGGLSGELFF. The full variable domain, its missing parts supplied by reference TRBV7-9 and TRBJ2-2, is DTGVSQNPRHKITKRGQNVTFRCDPISEHNRLYWYRQTLGQGPEFLTYFQNEAQLEKSRLLSDRFSAERPKGSFSTLEIQRTEQGDSAMYLCASSKTTSGGLSGELFFGEGSRLTVL.

J is TRBJ2-6 and V is TRBV4-1; 9 bases map to TRBD1. The CDR3 is 17 amino acids. J was trimmed by 1 base and V by 5 bases; bases with no gene match: 6. From germline, CDR1 is MGHRA and CDR2 YSYEKL. In DNA form, the CDR3 reads TGCGCCAGCAGCGCGCGGGACAGGGTATCTGGGGCCAACGTCCTGACTTTC. The encoded protein is CASSARDRVSGANVLTF.

V gene TRBV4-1 combines with J gene TRBJ1-3, with unresolved D. The V gene lost 1 base and the J gene lost 1 base, with 11 bases spanning the gap. Per the germline V gene, CDR1 is MGHRA and CDR2 is YSYEKL. This CDR3 is built from 16 residues. The CDR3 nucleotides read TGCGCCAGCAGCCAAGGAATACTGTTTTCTGGAAACACCATATATTTT. Amino acid sequence: CASSQGILFSGNTIYF.

As concerns this clone: At the DNA level, this CDR3 is encoded by other sequences in the same sample as well. V gene TRBV30 combines with J gene TRBJ2-1; D uncertain. With 0 bases removed from V and 7 bases from J, the gap between germline ends came to 7 bases. The germline CDR1 and CDR2 sequences are GTSNPN and SVGIG (reference sequence). The CDR3 is 12 residues long. The CDR3 DNA reads TGTGCCTGGAGTGTACTGGTAAATGAGCAGTTCTTC. Amino acid sequence: CAWSVLVNEQFF.

The genes are TRBV28 and TRBJ2-6, with D maybe TRBD2 (6 bases). There are 15 residues in the CDR3. The V end lost 3 bases, the J end lost 2 bases, and 8 bases lay between the germline ends. Looked up from germline, CDR1 is MDHEN and CDR2 is SYDVKM. CDR3 protein: CASSLGGTGANVLTF. DNA for the CDR3: TGTGCCAGCAGTTTGGGGGGTACTGGGGCCAACGTCCTGACTTTC.

This clone was found many times. This sample also contains other DNA sequences that code for the same CDR3. This sequence joins TRBV5-6 and TRBJ2-1; perhaps TRBD1 as D (5 bases). The CDR3 covers 16 residues. V lost 0 bases, J lost 2 bases, and 12 bases lay in between. CDR1 is SGHDT, CDR2 YYEEEE, per germline. The CDR3 sequence is CASSLDAGATYNEQFF. The CDR3 DNA is TGTGCCAGCAGCTTGGACGCTGGGGCGACCTACAATGAGCAGTTCTTC.

The chain has TRBV4-1 and TRBJ1-5; D gene ambiguous. The CDR3 is 13 amino acids. Germline assignment: CDR1 MGHRA and CDR2 YSYEKL. Trimming removed 4 bases from V and 5 bases from J, with 9 bases in between. DNA for the CDR3: TGCGCCAGCAGCCCCACCGGTTATCAGCCCCAGCATTTT. Its protein product is CASSPTGYQPQHF.

The rearrangement joins TRBV7-8 to TRBJ1-3, with a possible D match to TRBD1 (6 bases). V was trimmed by 9 bases and J by 1 base, leaving 16 bases between them. Germline assignment: CDR1 SGHVS and CDR2 FQNEAQ. This CDR3 is 15 amino acids long. DNA for the CDR3: TGTGCCAGTTCCCAGAGGGGGAGTTCTGGAAACACCATATATTTT. It translates to CASSQRGSSGNTIYF.

The DNA of the CDR3 is TGTGCCAGCAGCCAAGGACAGGGGAAAGCTTTCTTT. Translated, it gives CASSQGQGKAFF. The genes are TRBV7-9 and TRBJ1-1; 9 bases agree with TRBD1. The CDR3 covers 12 residues. Germline V CDR1 and CDR2: SEHNR, FQNEAQ (reference sequence). The V segment lost 5 bases and the J segment 9 bases; nucleotides outside the gene matches: 4. Together with reference TRBV7-9 and TRBJ1-1, the CDR3 gives the full variable domain: DTGVSQNPRHKITKRGQNVTFRCDPISEHNRLYWYRQTLGQGPEFLTYFQNEAQLEKSRLLSDRFSAERPKGSFSTLEIQRTEQGDSAMYLCASSQGQGKAFFGQGTRLTVV.

CDR3 nucleotides: TGTGCCAGCAGCCAAGTAGCGACGGCCGATTCTTTCTTT. Residues: CASSQVATADSFF. The chain recombines TRBV3-1 (or the pseudogene TRBV3-2) with TRBJ1-1; no clear D. Germline lookup yields CDR1 LGHDT and CDR2 YNNKEL (reference sequence). CDR3 length: 13 residues. The V gene lost 1 base and the J gene lost 12 bases, with 15 bases spanning the gap.

The chain combines TRBV6-5 with TRBJ1-1, with D tentatively TRBD1 (6 bases). In germline, CDR1 is MNHEY, CDR2 SVGAGI. V shed 6 bases and J shed 2 bases, with 10 bases lying between them. There are 13 residues in the CDR3. DNA for the CDR3: TGTGCCAGCAGAACCGGGACAAACACTGAAGCTTTCTTT. Protein sequence: CASRTGTNTEAFF.

The chain is built from TRBV19 and TRBJ2-3, with 7 nucleotides matching TRBD2. V lost 4 bases to trimming and J lost 11 bases; unmatched junction nucleotides: 18. The CDR3 spans 16 residues. Germline V lookup: CDR1 LNHDA, CDR2 SQIVND (reference sequence). The CDR3 reads CASSNLMGGLGERQYF. In DNA form, the CDR3 reads TGTGCCAGTAGTAATTTAATGGGAGGACTAGGAGAAAGGCAGTATTTT. Full variable domain (missing parts from reference TRBV19 and TRBJ2-3): DGGITQSPKYLFRKEGQNVTLSCEQNLNHDAMYWYRQDPGQGLRLIYYSQIVNDFQKGDIAEGYSVSREKKESFPLTVTSAQKNPTAFYLCASSNLMGGLGERQYFGPGTRLTVL.

The rearrangement joins TRBV4-2 to TRBJ1-1; unclear D gene. This CDR3 region has 15 residues. Germline V gives CDR1 LGHNA, CDR2 YNFKEQ. V was shortened by 0 bases and J by 1 base, with 9 bases between the two germline ends. The CDR3 is CASSQDPGPNTEAFF. DNA of the CDR3: TGTGCCAGCAGCCAAGACCCGGGTCCGAACACTGAAGCTTTCTTT.